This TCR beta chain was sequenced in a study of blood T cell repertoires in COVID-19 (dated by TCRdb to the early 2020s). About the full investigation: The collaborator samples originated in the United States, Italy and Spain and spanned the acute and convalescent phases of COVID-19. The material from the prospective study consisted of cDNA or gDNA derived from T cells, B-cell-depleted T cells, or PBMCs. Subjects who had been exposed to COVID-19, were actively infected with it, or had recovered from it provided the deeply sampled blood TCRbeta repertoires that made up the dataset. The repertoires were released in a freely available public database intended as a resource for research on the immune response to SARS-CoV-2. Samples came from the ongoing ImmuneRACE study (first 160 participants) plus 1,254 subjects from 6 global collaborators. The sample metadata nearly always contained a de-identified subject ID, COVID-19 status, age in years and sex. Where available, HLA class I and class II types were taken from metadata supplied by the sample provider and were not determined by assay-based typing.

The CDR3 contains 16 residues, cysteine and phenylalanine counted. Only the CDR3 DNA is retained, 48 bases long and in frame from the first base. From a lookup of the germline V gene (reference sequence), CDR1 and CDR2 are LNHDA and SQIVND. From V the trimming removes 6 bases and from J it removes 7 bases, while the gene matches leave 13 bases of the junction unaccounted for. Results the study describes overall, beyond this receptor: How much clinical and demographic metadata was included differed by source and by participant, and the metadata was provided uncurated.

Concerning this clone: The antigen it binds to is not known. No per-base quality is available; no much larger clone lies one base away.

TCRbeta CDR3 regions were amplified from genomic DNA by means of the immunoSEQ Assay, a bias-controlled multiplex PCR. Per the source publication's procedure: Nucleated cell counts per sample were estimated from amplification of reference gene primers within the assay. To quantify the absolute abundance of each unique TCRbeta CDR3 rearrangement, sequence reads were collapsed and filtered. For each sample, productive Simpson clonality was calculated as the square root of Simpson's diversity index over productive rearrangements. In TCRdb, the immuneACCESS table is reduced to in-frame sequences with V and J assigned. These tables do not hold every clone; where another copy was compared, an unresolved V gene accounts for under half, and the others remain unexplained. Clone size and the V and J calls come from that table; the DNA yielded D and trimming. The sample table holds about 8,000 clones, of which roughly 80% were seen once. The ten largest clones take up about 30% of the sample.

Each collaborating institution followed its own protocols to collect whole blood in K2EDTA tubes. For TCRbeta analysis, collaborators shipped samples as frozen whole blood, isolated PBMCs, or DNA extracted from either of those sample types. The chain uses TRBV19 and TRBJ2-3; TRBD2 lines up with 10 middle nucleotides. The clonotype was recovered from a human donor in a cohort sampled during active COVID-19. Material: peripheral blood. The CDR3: CASSPESSGRRNTQYF. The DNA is TGTGCCAGTAGCCCAGAGAGTAGCGGGAGGAGGAATACGCAGTATTTT.